These 17 T cell receptor beta chains share one sample of origin, sequenced in a study of blood T cell repertoires in COVID-19. Repertoires were generated with immunoSEQ multiplex PCR, while TCRdb's copy carries only in-frame clones and drops some. The sample lists roughly 50,000 clones, 75% to 90% occurring once. The sequenced sample was peripheral blood. Receptors originate from a man aged 50 to 59 with acute or convalescent COVID-19.

The V call is TRBV5-4, the J call TRBJ1-2; D perhaps matches TRBD1 (5 bases). The V end lost 0 bases, the J end lost 7 bases, and 13 bases lay between the germline ends. Per germline, CDR1 SGHNT and CDR2 YYREEE (reference sequence). The CDR3 runs to 14 residues. Here the CDR3 DNA reads TGTGCCAGCAGCTTGGAACCCAGGGAAATTGGCTACACCTTC. It encodes CASSLEPREIGYTF.

V and J are TRBV7-6 and TRBJ2-1; 7 positions match TRBD1. In germline, CDR1 is SGHVS, CDR2 FNYEAQ. V trimming: 1 base; J trimming: 0 bases; junction bases outside the gene matches: 3. This CDR3 is 16 amino acids long. CDR3 sequence reads: CASSLGAGGSYNEQFF. The CDR3 region has the DNA TGTGCCAGCAGCTTAGGAGCAGGGGGCTCCTACAATGAGCAGTTCTTC.

The J gene is TRBJ1-1, the V gene TRBV12-3 or TRBV12-4; D ambiguous. The CDR3 consists of 13 residues. The ends were cut back, 2 bases at V and 2 bases at J, with 6 bases in the middle. The chain's CDR3 is CASSLWANTEAFF. The CDR3 DNA reads TGTGCCAGCAGTTTATGGGCTAACACTGAAGCTTTCTTT.

The rearrangement uses TRBV7-3 and TRBJ1-1, with D hard to call. The V end was cut by 5 bases, the J end by 5 bases, with 12 bases between. The CDR3 extends over 13 amino acids. Germline CDR1 and CDR2: SGHTA and FQGTGA. The CDR3 loop reads CASSPSGETEAFF. The CDR3 DNA reads as TGTGCCAGCAGCCCATCTGGGGAGACTGAAGCTTTCTTT.

This rearrangement joins TRBV9 to TRBJ2-3; D remains ambiguous. Trimming shortened V by 0 bases and J by 4 bases, and 12 bases separated the two germline ends. CDR3 length: 15 amino acids. Germline V gene lookup returns CDR1 SGDLS and CDR2 YYNGEE. CDR3 sequence: CASSVATREADTQYF. DNA for the CDR3: TGTGCCAGCAGCGTAGCTACGAGAGAAGCAGATACGCAGTATTTT.

The chain recombines TRBV2 with TRBJ2-2; D is possibly TRBD2 (6 bases). The germline V gene encodes CDR1 SNHLY and CDR2 FYNNEI. CDR3 length equals 15 residues. V was pared by 6 bases and J by 5 bases, with 16 bases between. The CDR3 coding sequence is TGTGCCAGCAGGGCGGGGATCTTCCGGACCGGGGAGCTGTTTTTT. Translating gives CASRAGIFRTGELFF.

The chain employs TRBV24-1 and TRBJ1-5, with unresolved D. Trimming stripped 5 bases from V and 6 bases from J, with 10 bases between. The germline CDR1 and CDR2 sequences are KGHDR and SFDVKD. CDR3 size: 13 residues. The CDR3 DNA is TGTGCCACCAGTGCGGGAGGACGTCAGCCCCAGCATTTT. The encoded protein is CATSAGGRQPQHF.

The rearrangement uses TRBV11-2 and TRBJ2-7; D is uncertain. Germline CDR1 reads SGHAT; CDR2 reads FQNNGV. This CDR3 comprises 13 residues. Trimming took 1 base from V and 6 from J, leaving 10 bases between them. The CDR3 region is CASSLAVTREQYF. For the CDR3, the DNA is TGTGCCAGCAGCTTAGCTGTAACACGCGAGCAGTACTTC.

J is TRBJ1-4 and V is TRBV30; 9 positions agree with TRBD1. V was clipped by 4 bases and J by 7 bases; unmatched bases: 4. This CDR3 comprises 13 residues. Germline-derived CDR1 and CDR2 are GTSNPN and SVGIG (reference sequence). The CDR3 loop is CAWKGTGPEKLFF. DNA for the CDR3: TGTGCCTGGAAGGGGACAGGGCCTGAAAAACTGTTTTTT.

The V call is TRBV18, the J call TRBJ2-5; 7 bases agree with TRBD1. Germline CDR1 KGHSH, CDR2 LQKENI. The CDR3 has 16 amino acids. V shed 6 bases and J 1 base; nucleotides not matched to a gene: 11. The CDR3, as DNA: TGTGCCAGCTCCCGGACAGGTGCCCAACTCCAAGAGACCCAGTACTTC. This gives the protein CASSRTGAQLQETQYF.

The chain uses TRBV6-5 and TRBJ2-7; TRBD2 aligns across 10 bases. With V trimmed by 6 bases and J by 3 bases, 5 bases remained unmatched. This CDR3 spans 14 amino acids. Germline V gene lookup returns CDR1 MNHEY and CDR2 SVGAGI. CDR3 region: CASRAPSGGYEQYF. CDR3 nucleotide sequence: TGTGCCAGCAGGGCCCCTAGCGGGGGCTACGAGCAGTACTTC.

The chain recombines TRBV7-9 with TRBJ2-5; 7 nucleotides agree with TRBD1. V shed 1 base and J 3 bases; nucleotides not matched to a gene: 2. Germline assignment: CDR1 SEHNR and CDR2 FQNEAQ (reference sequence). The CDR3 length is 14 residues. CDR3 region: CASSLETGEETQYF. CDR3 bases: TGTGCCAGCAGCTTAGAAACAGGGGAAGAGACCCAGTACTTC. The whole variable domain, remainder taken from reference TRBV7-9 and TRBJ2-5, is DTGVSQNPRHKITKRGQNVTFRCDPISEHNRLYWYRQTLGQGPEFLTYFQNEAQLEKSRLLSDRFSAERPKGSFSTLEIQRTEQGDSAMYLCASSLETGEETQYFGPGTRLLVL.

The chain couples TRBV7-9 to TRBJ1-1, with a possible D match to TRBD1 (6 bases). V lost 5 bases and J 9 bases, leaving 13 bases between the germline ends. CDR3 length: 12 residues. Per the germline V gene, CDR1 is SEHNR and CDR2 is FQNEAQ (reference sequence). CDR3 bases: TGTGCCAGCAGCCCTTGGACAGAAAAAGCTTTCTTT. It translates to CASSPWTEKAFF.

The chain employs TRBV5-1 and TRBJ1-3; TRBD1 matches 7 bases. After removal of 4 bases from V and 3 bases from J, the junction contained 4 bases not matched to a gene. Germline V CDR1 and CDR2: SGHRS, YFSETQ. This CDR3 comprises 14 residues. The CDR3 spells CASSPGTDGNTIYF. Here the CDR3 DNA reads TGCGCCAGCAGCCCAGGGACAGATGGAAACACCATATATTTT. Filled out from reference TRBV5-1 and TRBJ1-3, the complete variable domain reads KAGVTQTPRYLIKTRGQQVTLSCSPISGHRSVSWYQQTPGQGLQFLFEYFSETQRNKGNFPGRFSGRQFSNSRSEMNVSTLELGDSALYLCASSPGTDGNTIYFGEGSWLTVV.

The V and J genes are TRBV28 and TRBJ1-1; D uncertain. Germline CDR1 reads MDHEN; CDR2 reads SYDVKM. The V and J ends lost 6 bases and 4 bases respectively, with 12 bases between them. This CDR3 has 13 amino acids. This chain's CDR3 is CASSLVGGTEAFF. CDR3 in DNA: TGTGCCAGCAGCCTGGTAGGCGGCACTGAAGCTTTCTTT.

CDR3 sequence reads: CSARVPGTGNYGYTF. The CDR3 region has the DNA TGCAGTGCTCGTGTACCCGGGACAGGGAACTATGGCTACACCTTC. This chain links TRBV20-1 with TRBJ1-2; 9 positions agree with TRBD1. This CDR3 spans 15 amino acids. Germline-derived CDR1 and CDR2 are DFQATT and SNEGSKA (reference sequence). After removal of 5 bases from V and 2 bases from J, the junction contained 9 bases not matched to a gene.

The rearrangement links TRBV24-1 to TRBJ2-7, with D possibly being TRBD1 (5 bases). This CDR3 has 13 amino acids. Per the germline V gene, CDR1 is KGHDR and CDR2 is SFDVKD. The ends were cut back, 4 bases at V and 5 bases at J, with 11 bases in the middle. The CDR3 sequence: CATSDRVTHEQYF. The DNA of the CDR3 is TGTGCCACCAGTGACAGGGTAACCCACGAGCAGTACTTC.